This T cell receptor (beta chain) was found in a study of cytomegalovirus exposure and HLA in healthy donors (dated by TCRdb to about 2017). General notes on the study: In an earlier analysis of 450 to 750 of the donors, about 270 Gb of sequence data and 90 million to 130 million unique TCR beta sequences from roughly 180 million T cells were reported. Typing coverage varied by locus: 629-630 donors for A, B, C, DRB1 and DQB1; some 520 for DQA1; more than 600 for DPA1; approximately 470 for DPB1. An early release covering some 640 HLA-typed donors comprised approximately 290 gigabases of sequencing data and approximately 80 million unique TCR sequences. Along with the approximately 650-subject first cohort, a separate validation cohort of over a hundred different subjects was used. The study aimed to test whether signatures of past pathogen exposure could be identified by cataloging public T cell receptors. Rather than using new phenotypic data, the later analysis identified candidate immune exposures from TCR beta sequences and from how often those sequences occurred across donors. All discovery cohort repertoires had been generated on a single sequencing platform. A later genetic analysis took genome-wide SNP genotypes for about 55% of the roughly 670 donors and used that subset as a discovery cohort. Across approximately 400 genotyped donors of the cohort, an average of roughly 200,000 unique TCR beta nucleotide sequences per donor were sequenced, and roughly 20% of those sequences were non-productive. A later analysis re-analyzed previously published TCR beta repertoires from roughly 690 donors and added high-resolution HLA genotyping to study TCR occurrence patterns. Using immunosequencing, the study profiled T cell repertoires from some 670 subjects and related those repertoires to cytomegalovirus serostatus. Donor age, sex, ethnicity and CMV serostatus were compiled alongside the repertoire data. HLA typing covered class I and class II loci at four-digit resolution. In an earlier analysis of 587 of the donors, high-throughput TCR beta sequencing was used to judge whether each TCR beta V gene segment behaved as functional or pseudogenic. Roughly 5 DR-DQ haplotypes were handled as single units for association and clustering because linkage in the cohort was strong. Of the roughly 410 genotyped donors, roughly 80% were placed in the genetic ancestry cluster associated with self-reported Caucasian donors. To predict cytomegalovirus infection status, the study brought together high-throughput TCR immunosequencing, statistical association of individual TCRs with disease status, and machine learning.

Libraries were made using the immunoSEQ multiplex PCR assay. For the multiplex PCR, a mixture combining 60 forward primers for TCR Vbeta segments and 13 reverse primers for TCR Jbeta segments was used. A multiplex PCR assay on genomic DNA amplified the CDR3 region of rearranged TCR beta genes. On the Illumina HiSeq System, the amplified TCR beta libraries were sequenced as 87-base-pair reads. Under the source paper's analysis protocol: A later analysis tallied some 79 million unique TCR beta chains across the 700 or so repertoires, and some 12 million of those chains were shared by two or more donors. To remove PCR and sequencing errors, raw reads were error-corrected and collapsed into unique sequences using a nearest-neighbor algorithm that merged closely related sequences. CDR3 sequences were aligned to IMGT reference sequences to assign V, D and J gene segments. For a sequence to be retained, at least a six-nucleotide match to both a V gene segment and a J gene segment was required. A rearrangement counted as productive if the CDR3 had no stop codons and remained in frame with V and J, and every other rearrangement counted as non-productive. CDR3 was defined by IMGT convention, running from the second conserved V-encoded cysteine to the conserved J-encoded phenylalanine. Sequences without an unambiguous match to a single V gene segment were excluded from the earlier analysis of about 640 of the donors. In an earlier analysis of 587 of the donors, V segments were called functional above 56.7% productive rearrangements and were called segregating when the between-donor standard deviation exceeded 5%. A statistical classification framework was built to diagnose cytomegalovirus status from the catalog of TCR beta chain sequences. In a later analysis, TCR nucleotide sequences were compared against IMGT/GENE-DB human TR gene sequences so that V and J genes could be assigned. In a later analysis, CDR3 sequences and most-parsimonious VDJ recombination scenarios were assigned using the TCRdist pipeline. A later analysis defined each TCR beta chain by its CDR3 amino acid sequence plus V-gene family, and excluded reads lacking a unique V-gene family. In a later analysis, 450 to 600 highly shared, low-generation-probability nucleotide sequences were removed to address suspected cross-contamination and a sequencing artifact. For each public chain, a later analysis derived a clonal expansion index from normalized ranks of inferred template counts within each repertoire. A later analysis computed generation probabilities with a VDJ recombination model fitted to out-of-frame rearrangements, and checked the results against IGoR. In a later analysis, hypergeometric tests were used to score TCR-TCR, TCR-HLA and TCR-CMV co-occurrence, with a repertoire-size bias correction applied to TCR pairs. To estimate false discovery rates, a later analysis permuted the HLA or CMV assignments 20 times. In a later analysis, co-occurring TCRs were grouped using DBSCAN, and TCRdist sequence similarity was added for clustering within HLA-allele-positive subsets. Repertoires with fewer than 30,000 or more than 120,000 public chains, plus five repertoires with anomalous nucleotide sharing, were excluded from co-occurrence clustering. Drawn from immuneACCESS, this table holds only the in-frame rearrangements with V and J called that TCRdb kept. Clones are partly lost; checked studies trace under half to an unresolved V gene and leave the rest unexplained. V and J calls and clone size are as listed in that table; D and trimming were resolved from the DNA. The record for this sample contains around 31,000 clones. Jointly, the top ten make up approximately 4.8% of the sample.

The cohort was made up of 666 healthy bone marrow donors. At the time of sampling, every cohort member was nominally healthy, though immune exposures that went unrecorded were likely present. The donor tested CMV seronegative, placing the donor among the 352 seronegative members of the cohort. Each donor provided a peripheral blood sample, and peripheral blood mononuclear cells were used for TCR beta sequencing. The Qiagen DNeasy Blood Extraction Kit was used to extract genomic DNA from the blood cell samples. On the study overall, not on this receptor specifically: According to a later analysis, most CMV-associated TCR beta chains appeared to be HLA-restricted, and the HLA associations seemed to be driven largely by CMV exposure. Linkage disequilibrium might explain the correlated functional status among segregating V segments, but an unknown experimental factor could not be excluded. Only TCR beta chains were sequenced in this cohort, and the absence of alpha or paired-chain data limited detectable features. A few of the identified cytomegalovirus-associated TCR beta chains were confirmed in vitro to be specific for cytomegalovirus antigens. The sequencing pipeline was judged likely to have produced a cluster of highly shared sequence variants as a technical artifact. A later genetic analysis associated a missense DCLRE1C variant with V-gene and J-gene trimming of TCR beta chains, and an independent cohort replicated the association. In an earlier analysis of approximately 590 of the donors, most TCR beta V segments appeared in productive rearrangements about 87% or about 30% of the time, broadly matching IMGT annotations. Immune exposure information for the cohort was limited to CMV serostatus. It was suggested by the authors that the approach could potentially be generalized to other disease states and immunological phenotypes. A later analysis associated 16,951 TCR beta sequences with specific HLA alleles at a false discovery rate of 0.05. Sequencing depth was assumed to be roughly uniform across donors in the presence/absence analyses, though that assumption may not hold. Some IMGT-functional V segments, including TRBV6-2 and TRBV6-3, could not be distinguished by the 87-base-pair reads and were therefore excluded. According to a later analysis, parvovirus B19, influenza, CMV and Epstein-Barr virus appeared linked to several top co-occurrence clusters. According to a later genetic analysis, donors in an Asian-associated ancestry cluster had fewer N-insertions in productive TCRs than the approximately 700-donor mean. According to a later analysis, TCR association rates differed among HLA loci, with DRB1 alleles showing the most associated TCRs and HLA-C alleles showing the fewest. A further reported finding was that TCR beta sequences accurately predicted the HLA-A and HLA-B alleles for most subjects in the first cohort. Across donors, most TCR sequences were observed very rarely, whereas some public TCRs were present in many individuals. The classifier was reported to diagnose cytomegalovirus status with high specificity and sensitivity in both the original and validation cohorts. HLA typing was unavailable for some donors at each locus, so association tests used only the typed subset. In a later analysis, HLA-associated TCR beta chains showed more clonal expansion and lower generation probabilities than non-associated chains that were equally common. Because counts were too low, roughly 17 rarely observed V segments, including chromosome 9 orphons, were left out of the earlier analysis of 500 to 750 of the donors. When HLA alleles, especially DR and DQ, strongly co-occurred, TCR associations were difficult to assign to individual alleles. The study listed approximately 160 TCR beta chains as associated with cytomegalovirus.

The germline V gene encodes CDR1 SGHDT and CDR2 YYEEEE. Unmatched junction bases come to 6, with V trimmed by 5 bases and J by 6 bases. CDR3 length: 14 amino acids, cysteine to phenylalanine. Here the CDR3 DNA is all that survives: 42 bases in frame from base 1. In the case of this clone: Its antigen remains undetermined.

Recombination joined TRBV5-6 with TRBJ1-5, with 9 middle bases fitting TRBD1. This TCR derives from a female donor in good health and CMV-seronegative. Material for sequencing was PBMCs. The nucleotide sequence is TGTGCCAGCAGGGACTGGACAGGGGTTCAGCCCCAGCATTTT. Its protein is CASRDWTGVQPQHF.